Here is one T cell receptor beta chain with its context. The data were obtained in a study of blood T cell repertoires in COVID-19. Study background: Whether acute or convalescent, the COVID-19 samples came from the United States, Italy and Spain. Sample material is recorded as cDNA or gDNA derived from T cells, B-cell-depleted T cells, or PBMCs.

V dropped 1 base and J dropped 5 bases, with 11 bases sitting between them. The CDR3 runs 14 residues. The germline V gene encodes CDR1 LGHNA and CDR2 YSLEER. Here immunoSEQ multiplex PCR was the method, and the copy in TCRdb shows in-frame clones only, minus some. The sample has about 64,000 clones; less than 85% are singletons. The chain couples TRBV4-3 to TRBJ1-2; D is uncertain. Sequencing was performed on peripheral blood. The source is a human donor in a cohort sampled during active COVID-19. CDR3 nucleotide sequence: TGCGCCAGCAGCCAAGGGAGGACGGGATATGGCTACACCTTC. Residues: CASSQGRTGYGYTF.